This entry concerns a single T cell receptor (beta chain). A read error may account for a junction end that differs from germline. These data come from a study of blood T cell repertoires in COVID-19. Study summary: PBMCs, B-cell-depleted T cells, or T cells provided the cDNA or gDNA that made up the material.

Study processing details: Reference gene primer amplification gave estimated nucleated cell counts. Produced via immunoSEQ multiplex PCR; TCRdb's table is partial and in-frame only. V and J calls and clone size are as listed in that table; D and trimming were resolved from the DNA. The sample consists of roughly 100,000 clones, 70% to 90% of them appearing once. Looked up from germline, CDR1 is MDHEN and CDR2 is SYDVKM. The CDR3 consists of 15 residues. The J gene is TRBJ2-2, the V gene TRBV28, with D perhaps being TRBD1 or TRBD2 (7 bases each). The sequencing sample was made of peripheral blood. The sequence was collected from a human donor in a cohort sampled during active COVID-19. The CDR3 reads CARRGGGAVTGELFF. The CDR3 DNA sequence: TGTGCCCGCAGGGGGGGAGGGGCAGTCACCGGGGAGCTGTTTTTT. Full variable domain (remainder filled in from reference TRBV28 and TRBJ2-2): DVKVTQSSRYLVKRTGEKVFLECVQDMDHENMFWYRQDPGLGLRLIYFSYDVKMKEKGDIPEGYSVSREKKERFSLILESASTNQTSMYLCARRGGGAVTGELFFGEGSRLTVL.